These 12 T cell receptor beta chains share one sample of origin, sequenced in a study of T cell repertoires in cytomegalovirus infection. TCRdb called the reads again in MiXCR, with one record for every CDR3 protein. The sample has some 900,000 distinct CDR3 sequences, 30% to 35% seen once. No antigen is known for these receptors. The starting material was cultured CD8+ T cells from PBMCs, obtained from culture after CMV antigen stimulation. The source is a human donor in good health (CMV status not recorded). Some clones in this sample may be carry-over from other donors' samples.

This clonotype was observed a handful of times. The rearrangement links TRBV20-1 to TRBJ1-2; 8 positions match TRBD1. Per the germline V gene, CDR1 is DFQATT and CDR2 is SNEGSKA (reference sequence). The ends lost 3 bases at V and 4 bases at J; junction bases unmatched: 4. The CDR3 has 13 amino acids. In DNA, the CDR3 is TGCAGTGCTAGGGACAGGGATGCCTATGGCTACACCTTC. It encodes CSARDRDAYGYTF.

This clonotype came up a few times. The J gene is TRBJ2-5, the V gene TRBV7-6; TRBD1 agrees at 7 bases. V lost 1 base and J lost 1; bases outside the gene matches: 3. CDR1 is SGHVS, CDR2 FNYEAQ, per germline. This CDR3 comprises 15 residues. The DNA for the CDR3 is TGTGCCAGCAGCTTAGGACAGGGTCTCCAAGAGACCCAGTACTTC. This gives the protein CASSLGQGLQETQYF.

The table lists this clonotype with a few counts. J is TRBJ2-7 and V is TRBV7-9, with TRBD2 as a possible D gene (6 bases). The CDR3 runs to 14 residues. Germline CDR1 is SEHNR and CDR2 is FQNEAQ (reference sequence). Trimming removed 6 bases from V and 3 bases from J, with 15 bases in between. The CDR3 spells CASSHRDWRYEQYF. The CDR3 nucleotides read TGTGCCAGCAGTCACCGGGACTGGCGCTACGAGCAGTACTTC.

This clonotype occurred a few times. V usage is TRBV5-1 and J usage is TRBJ2-4; 7 bases map to TRBD1. Germline trimming cut 4 bases from V and 8 bases from J; bases unmatched to any gene: 15. The CDR3 loop spans 16 amino acids. Germline CDR1 SGHRS, CDR2 YFSETQ. The CDR3: CASSPDKKTGRDIQYF. For the CDR3, the DNA is TGCGCCAGCAGCCCCGACAAAAAGACAGGGCGGGACATTCAGTACTTC.

The chain uses TRBV19 and TRBJ1-6; weak D call: TRBD1 (6 bases). The CDR3 is 15 residues long. The germline CDR1 and CDR2 sequences are LNHDA and SQIVND (reference sequence). With 5 bases removed from V and 6 bases from J, the gap between germline ends came to 14 bases. The DNA of the CDR3 is TGTGCCAGTAGTCTGGGACACGCACCTAATTCACCCCTCCACTTT. Its protein product is CASSLGHAPNSPLHF.

This clonotype was recorded many times. This rearrangement joins TRBV7-9 to TRBJ2-5; unclear D gene. Germline CDR1 and CDR2: SEHNR and FQNEAQ (reference sequence). The CDR3 has 12 residues. The germline V and J ends were trimmed by 2 bases and 2 bases, with 3 bases remaining between them. The CDR3 region is CASSLLQETQYF. The CDR3 DNA reads TGTGCCAGCAGCTTACTTCAAGAGACCCAGTACTTC.

The rearrangement links TRBV4-2 to TRBJ2-6; D unclear. Trimming took off 1 base at V and 0 bases at J, with 7 bases between the two ends. The CDR3 runs to 16 residues. CDR1 and CDR2 (germline): LGHNA, YNFKEQ. DNA of the CDR3: TGTGCCAGCAGCCAAGGGCATCGCTCTGGGGCCAACGTCCTGACTTTC. This encodes CASSQGHRSGANVLTF.

The chain is built from TRBV7-3 and TRBJ2-7; the match to TRBD1 covers 8 bases. V dropped 5 bases and J dropped 5; count of bases not matched to a gene: 8. The CDR3 is 14 residues long. Germline V CDR1 and CDR2: SGHTA, FQGTGA. The CDR3 loop reads CASSHDRGNNEQYV. Written as DNA, the CDR3 is TGTGCCAGCAGCCACGACAGGGGTAATAACGAGCAGTACGTC.

This clonotype was counted at least ten times. This chain connects TRBV3-1 to TRBJ2-2; 12 nucleotides align to TRBD1. Germline assignment: CDR1 LGHDT and CDR2 YNNKEL (reference sequence). Germline trimming cut 1 base from V and 7 bases from J; bases unmatched to any gene: 7. The CDR3 loop spans 17 amino acids. CDR3 bases: TGTGCCAGCAGCCAAGTAAGGGACAGGGGGCTGAACGGGGAGCTGTTTTTT. This sequence encodes CASSQVRDRGLNGELFF.

V and J are TRBV27 and TRBJ1-5; D is undetermined. CDR1 and CDR2 (germline): MNHEY, SMNVEV (reference sequence). The V end was cut by 7 bases, the J end by 4 bases, with 14 bases between. CDR3 size: 14 residues. This CDR3 is CASKPGLGNQPQHF. The CDR3 DNA reads TGTGCCAGCAAACCGGGCCTGGGGAATCAGCCCCAGCATTTT.

A few counts support this clonotype. V usage is TRBV5-1 and J usage is TRBJ2-3; the match to TRBD2 covers 10 bases. The CDR3 is 15 residues long. CDR1 and CDR2 (germline): SGHRS, YFSETQ. The junction had 8 bases not matched to a gene; V was cut back by 4 bases and J by 6 bases. The CDR3 region has the DNA TGCGCCAGCAGCCGAAAAACTAGCGGGGCCGATACGCAGTATTTT. Translated: CASSRKTSGADTQYF.

This chain joins TRBV7-9 and TRBJ2-1; 10 bases line up with TRBD2. Looked up from germline, CDR1 is SEHNR and CDR2 is FQNEAQ (reference sequence). The CDR3 spans 16 residues. The V and J ends lost 5 bases and 2 bases, in that order; junction bases with no gene match: 6. The CDR3: CASSPSGGAAYNEQFF. CDR3 DNA: TGTGCCAGCAGCCCAAGCGGGGGGGCCGCCTACAATGAGCAGTTCTTC.